This T cell receptor beta chain was identified during a study of cytomegalovirus exposure and HLA in healthy donors. Study-level background: The roughly 100 million unique TCR beta sequences, from about 179 million T cells, were found by an earlier analysis. When 398 donors were genotyped, more than 70% of them were found to fall in the Caucasian-associated ancestry cluster. Study-level results: Earlier results showed most TCR beta V segments being productive about 87% or about 30% of the time. Presence/absence analyses rested on an assumption that sequencing depth was roughly uniform across donors.

V was cut by 0 bases and J by 1 base, with 3 bases left in between. Germline CDR1 and CDR2: LNHDA and SQIVND (reference sequence). This CDR3 region has 13 residues. A word on this clone: As yet, its antigen is unknown.

PCR amplification relied on 60 Vbeta primers (plus 13 Jbeta primers). The assay was immunoSEQ multiplex PCR, and TCRdb's table has in-frame clones only and misses some. Among about 140,000 clones listed, approximately 78% were seen once. The material sequenced was PBMCs. This clonotype originated in a young woman in good health and CMV-seropositive. The chain uses TRBV19 and TRBJ1-1; D gene unclear. The DNA for the CDR3 is TGTGCCAGTAGTATAGACGGGAACACTGAAGCTTTCTTT. Protein sequence: CASSIDGNTEAFF.